These 8 T cell receptor beta chains share one sample of origin, sequenced in a study of cytomegalovirus exposure and HLA in healthy donors. Using immunoSEQ multiplex PCR, the repertoire was profiled, and TCRdb retains in-frame clones only, with some absent. Among roughly 300,000 clones listed, roughly 88% were seen once. Source material: PBMCs. These receptors were taken from a woman under 30 in good health and CMV-seronegative.

This clone was observed a single time. The J gene is TRBJ2-1, the V gene TRBV6-4, with a tentative D call TRBD2 (6 bases). The CDR3 length is 16 residues. The V and J ends lost 2 bases and 3 bases respectively, with 14 bases between them. CDR1 MRHNA and CDR2 SNTAGT come from the germline V gene. This CDR3 is CASSDGLAPNYNEQFF. In DNA, the CDR3 is TGTGCCAGCAGTGACGGCCTAGCGCCAAACTACAATGAGCAGTTCTTC.

The chain combines TRBV19 with TRBJ2-1; TRBD2 matches 12 bases. CDR3 length equals 14 residues. J lost 7 bases, V lost 5 bases, and 3 bases had no gene match. Germline assignment: CDR1 LNHDA and CDR2 SQIVND (reference sequence). CDR3 amino acids: CASSLAGGGNEQFF. The CDR3 DNA reads TGTGCCAGTAGTCTAGCGGGAGGGGGTAATGAGCAGTTCTTC.

This clone was detected once. The V call is TRBV5-1, the J call TRBJ1-1, with 9 positions matching TRBD1. Unmatched junction bases numbered 24, after V lost 4 bases and J lost 8 bases. This CDR3 spans 19 amino acids. Germline loops: CDR1 SGHRS, CDR2 YFSETQ. CDR3 sequence: CASSKGQGALGPQRLEAFF. Written as DNA, the CDR3 is TGCGCCAGCAGCAAGGGACAGGGAGCACTGGGGCCACAAAGGCTCGAAGCTTTCTTT.

CDR3 in amino acids: CASSAGGQGEAFF. The DNA for the CDR3 is TGTGCCAGCAGCGCGGGTGGACAGGGTGAAGCTTTCTTT. This chain connects TRBV9 to TRBJ1-1; 8 bases map to TRBD1. V trimming: 3 bases; J trimming: 7 bases; junction bases outside the gene matches: 5. From germline, CDR1 is SGDLS and CDR2 YYNGEE. This CDR3 has 13 amino acids.

CDR3 sequence: CASSPTGGLREETQYF. The DNA for the CDR3 is TGTGCCAGCAGCCCCACCGGGGGACTAAGGGAAGAGACCCAGTACTTC. The V call is TRBV7-3, the J call TRBJ2-5, with 7 bases that match TRBD2. The CDR3 has 16 amino acids. J gave up 3 bases and V 5 bases, and 12 bases lay outside the gene matches. Germline lookup yields CDR1 SGHTA and CDR2 FQGTGA.

The V gene is TRBV18, the J gene TRBJ1-5; D unclear. The germline V gene has CDR1 KGHSH and CDR2 LQKENI. This CDR3 is 13 amino acids long. Trimming stripped 3 bases from V and 5 bases from J, with 8 bases between. CDR3 coding DNA: TGTGCCAGCTCACCCACCGAGGATCAGCCCCAGCATTTT. This translates into CASSPTEDQPQHF.

V is TRBV21-1 and J is TRBJ1-1; TRBD1 is taken as the D call from the table, unchecked against the DNA. TRBV21-1 is recorded as a pseudogene. The CDR3 length is 14 residues. The CDR3 reads CASRQTELNTEAFF. The CDR3 DNA follows: TGTGCCAGCAGACAGACAGAGCTAAACACTGAAGCTTTCTTT.

The chain carries TRBV11-1 and TRBJ2-2; 9 bases agree with TRBD2. This CDR3 has 16 residues. The trim removed 1 base at V and 13 bases at J, leaving 13 bases unmatched. Germline assignment: CDR1 SGHAT and CDR2 FQDESV (reference sequence). The CDR3 here is CASSLELAGPLPGLFF. In DNA form, the CDR3 reads TGTGCCAGCAGCTTAGAACTAGCGGGCCCACTGCCCGGGCTGTTTTTT.